A single sample is the source of the 2 T cell receptor beta chains below, sequenced in a study of early T cells in non-severe SARS-CoV-2 infection (dated by TCRdb to the early 2020s). The library was obtained by 5' RACE. Instrument used: NextSeq 500. TCRdb trimmed public reads at Q25 via fastp, called clones via MiXCR and kept in-frame beta chains. Under each unique CDR3 protein, matching rows form one entry showing the most common genes and DNA. The sample includes around 76,000 distinct CDR3 sequences, with 10% to 15% observed a single time. About 4% of the sample belongs to the ten largest clones. The sequencing input was whole blood. The receptor source for this set is an adult who was a healthcare worker with PCR-confirmed SARS-CoV-2 infection or an uninfected control (not recorded which).

This clonotype was found many times. The V and J genes are TRBV6-2 or TRBV6-3 and TRBJ2-1, with TRBD2 matching over 10 bases. Looked up from germline, CDR1 is MNHEY and CDR2 is SVGEGT. The CDR3 length is 14 residues. Unmatched junction bases numbered 7, after V lost 7 bases and J lost 7 bases. The DNA of the CDR3 is TGTGCCAGCAAACCCAGCGGGAGGGGGAATGAGCAGTTCTTC. This gives the protein CASKPSGRGNEQFF.

V usage is TRBV7-8 and J usage is TRBJ2-3; 9 positions agree with TRBD2. The length of the CDR3 is 15 residues. With 1 base clipped from V and 6 bases from J, the junction kept 5 bases outside the gene matches. Germline V CDR1 and CDR2: SGHVS, FQNEAQ. Written as DNA, the CDR3 is TGTGCCAGCAGCTTAGTAGCGGGAGCCTCGGATACGCAGTATTTT. Residues: CASSLVAGASDTQYF.